These 20 T cell receptor beta chains were all obtained from the same sample, sequenced in a study of cytomegalovirus exposure and HLA in healthy donors. Primers for the PCR totalled 60 Vbeta and 13 Jbeta. Repertoires were generated with immunoSEQ multiplex PCR, while TCRdb's copy carries only in-frame clones and drops some. There are 120,000 or so clones in the sample; less than 80% occur only once, and 3% to 4% lies in the top ten. The specimen sequenced was PBMCs. The source of these receptors is a man aged 25-45 years in good health and CMV-seronegative.

The chain combines TRBV7-9 with TRBJ1-5; no reliable D call. CDR1 is SEHNR, CDR2 FQNEAQ, per germline (reference sequence). The CDR3 is 15 residues long. Trimming took 0 bases from V and 4 from J, leaving 10 bases between them. Here the CDR3 reads CASSLATADNQPQHF. The CDR3, as DNA: TGTGCCAGCAGCTTAGCAACAGCAGATAATCAGCCCCAGCATTTT.

This chain connects TRBV9 to TRBJ1-1; weak D call: TRBD1 (5 bases). The CDR3 length is 15 residues. The V end was cut by 4 bases, the J end by 1 base, with 14 bases between. Germline CDR1 is SGDLS and CDR2 is YYNGEE. The chain's CDR3 is CASSPQVDRNTEAFF. CDR3 bases: TGTGCCAGCAGCCCACAAGTCGACAGGAACACTGAAGCTTTCTTT.

The chain employs TRBV4-1 and TRBJ1-4, with D possibly being TRBD1 (5 bases). Germline V gene lookup returns CDR1 MGHRA and CDR2 YSYEKL. Trimming stripped 1 base from V and 7 bases from J, with 13 bases between. This CDR3 has 15 residues. The CDR3 region is CASSQVTAGSEKLFF. The CDR3 DNA sequence: TGCGCCAGCAGCCAAGTGACAGCCGGTAGTGAAAAACTGTTTTTT.

The chain is built from TRBV5-6 and TRBJ1-2; D unresolved. This CDR3 contains 12 residues. Trimming removed 3 bases at V and 4 bases at J, with 7 bases between. Germline V gene lookup returns CDR1 SGHDT and CDR2 YYEEEE. The CDR3 coding sequence is TGTGCCAGCAGCTCTGGCCTCTATGGCTACACCTTC. This translates into CASSSGLYGYTF.

The chain carries TRBV6-5 and TRBJ2-2, with 7 bases lining up with TRBD1. There are 14 residues in the CDR3. The germline V gene encodes CDR1 MNHEY and CDR2 SVGAGI. V lost 9 bases, J lost 6 bases, and 10 bases stayed unmatched. The CDR3 region has the DNA TGTGCCAGTTACCGGGCCCAGGGGGCCGGGGAGCTGTTTTTT. Its protein product is CASYRAQGAGELFF.

This chain connects TRBV15 to TRBJ1-5; D remains ambiguous. CDR1 and CDR2 from the germline V gene are LNHNV and YYDKDF (reference sequence). The CDR3 totals 14 residues. V was trimmed by 0 bases and J by 4 bases, leaving 7 bases between them. CDR3 sequence: CATSRDLLNQPQHF. CDR3 DNA: TGTGCCACCAGCAGAGATCTTTTAAATCAGCCCCAGCATTTT.

A note on this clone: The junction does not match germline at one end; this may be a read error. The sample holds other DNA sequences that translate to the same CDR3. The rearrangement links TRBV5-1 to TRBJ1-1; D is ambiguous. The CDR3 runs to 14 residues. Germline V gene lookup returns CDR1 SGHRS and CDR2 YFSETQ. The CDR3 coding sequence is TGTGCCAGCAGCTTGGAGCCTGCGAACACTGAAGCTTTCTTT. Translating it yields CASSLEPANTEAFF.

The genes are TRBV10-3 and TRBJ1-1, with D hard to call. V was pared by 6 bases and J by 1 base, with 9 bases between. The CDR3 is made up of 13 amino acids. Germline V gene data show CDR1 as ENHRY and CDR2 as SYGVKD. The CDR3 reads CAIRIGGNTEAFF. CDR3 coding DNA: TGTGCCATCAGAATTGGAGGGAACACTGAAGCTTTCTTT.

CDR3 protein: CASSSETGPSYEQYF. CDR3 DNA: TGTGCCAGCAGTTCTGAGACAGGCCCGTCCTACGAGCAGTACTTC. The chain combines TRBV6-5 with TRBJ2-7; possible D gene TRBD1, 6 bases. V shed 4 bases and J shed 1 base, with 14 bases lying between them. Germline values: CDR1 MNHEY, CDR2 SVGAGI. The CDR3 has 15 residues.

This clone was seen once. The chain combines TRBV2 with TRBJ1-4; 9 nucleotides match TRBD1. V gave up 7 bases and J gave up 14 bases; unmatched junction bases: 20. CDR3 size: 16 residues. From germline, CDR1 is SNHLY and CDR2 FYNNEI. The CDR3 DNA follows: TGTGCCAGCAACGGACGGATGGGACAGGGTTTTTTTCGGCTGTTTTTT. Translating it yields CASNGRMGQGFFRLFF.

The V call is TRBV6-5, the J call TRBJ2-7; D unresolved. The germline CDR1 and CDR2 sequences are MNHEY and SVGAGI. The CDR3 consists of 12 residues. V was shortened by 6 bases and J by 0 bases, with 6 bases between the two germline ends. The CDR3 loop is CASRSGSYEQYF. CDR3 DNA: TGTGCCAGCAGATCAGGCTCCTACGAGCAGTACTTC.

The V and J genes are TRBV7-8 and TRBJ2-3, with D maybe TRBD2 (5 bases). Per the germline V gene, CDR1 is SGHVS and CDR2 is FQNEAQ. V lost 1 base and J 4 bases, leaving 6 bases between the germline ends. The CDR3 contains 13 residues. CDR3 protein: CASSLVASDTQYF. The CDR3 DNA reads as TGTGCCAGCAGCTTAGTAGCGTCAGATACGCAGTATTTT.

This clone was found a few times. CDR3 amino acids: CASSLLLTNEKLFF. The CDR3, as DNA: TGTGCCAGCAGCTTATTACTGACTAATGAAAAACTGTTTTTT. The chain employs TRBV5-6 and TRBJ1-4, with D hard to call. The CDR3 has 14 amino acids. Trimming stripped 2 bases from V and 2 bases from J, with 7 bases between. Germline loops: CDR1 SGHDT, CDR2 YYEEEE. The variable domain in full, completed from reference TRBV5-6 and TRBJ1-4, reads DAGVTQSPTHLIKTRGQQVTLRCSPKSGHDTVSWYQQALGQGPQFIFQYYEEEERQRGNFPDRFSGHQFPNYSSELNVNALLLGDSALYLCASSLLLTNEKLFFGSGTQLSVL.

The V gene is TRBV28, the J gene TRBJ1-2; a weak D match, TRBD1 (5 bases). The CDR3 is made up of 16 amino acids. CDR1 is MDHEN and CDR2 is SYDVKM in the germline V gene. V was clipped by 7 bases and J by 4 bases, with 22 bases between them. CDR3 residues: CASTEYGRGGFYGYTF. CDR3 sequence (DNA): TGTGCCAGCACCGAATACGGGAGGGGCGGCTTCTATGGCTACACCTTC.

This chain links TRBV29-1 with TRBJ2-3, with D perhaps matching TRBD1 (5 bases). The CDR3 is made up of 14 amino acids. The germline V gene encodes CDR1 SQVTM and CDR2 ANQGSEA. Trimming removed 6 bases at V and 1 base at J, with 14 bases between. The CDR3 sequence is CSVKIGVGTDTQYF. For the CDR3, the DNA is TGCAGCGTAAAAATAGGGGTCGGCACAGATACGCAGTATTTT.

The chain recombines TRBV30 with TRBJ1-3, with 7 bases that match TRBD1. The CDR3 is made up of 16 amino acids. The germline CDR1 and CDR2 sequences are GTSNPN and SVGIG (reference sequence). V dropped 2 bases and J dropped 4; count of bases not matched to a gene: 11. DNA of the CDR3: TGTGCCTGGAGTAGGCTTTTCCCAGGGGGAGGAAACACCATATATTTT. Translated: CAWSRLFPGGGNTIYF.

The chain uses TRBV6-1 and TRBJ1-5; D is undetermined. This CDR3 contains 18 residues. Germline values: CDR1 MNHNS, CDR2 SASEGT. V was clipped by 4 bases and J by 1 base, with 20 bases between them. The CDR3 DNA reads TGTGCCAGCAGTGGGGCTCAGGTGGGGAGAGCGAGCAATCAGCCCCAGCATTTT. This sequence encodes CASSGAQVGRASNQPQHF.

The rearrangement uses TRBV6-1 and TRBJ2-7; possible D gene TRBD2, 6 bases. The CDR3 loop spans 16 amino acids. Germline V lookup: CDR1 MNHNS, CDR2 SASEGT. V lost 4 bases to trimming and J lost 6 bases, with 22 bases between them. The CDR3 nucleotides are TGTGCCAGCAGTGGACGGGACTCCCAATTAGAAGGCGAGCAGTACTTC. It specifies CASSGRDSQLEGEQYF.

This clone was recorded a few times. The rearrangement links TRBV29-1 to TRBJ2-3; 9 bases map to TRBD2. Looked up from germline, CDR1 is SQVTM and CDR2 is ANQGSEA. Trimming took 6 bases from V and 2 from J; bases not matched to a gene: 9. The length of the CDR3 is 15 residues. In nucleotides, the CDR3 is TGCAGCGTAAGCGGGCTAGCGGGGCCCACAGATACGCAGTATTTT. It is translated as CSVSGLAGPTDTQYF.

This chain connects TRBV7-9 to TRBJ1-1; TRBD1 is a possible D gene (5 bases). The CDR3 length is 14 residues. CDR1 is SEHNR, CDR2 FQNEAQ, per germline (reference sequence). Trimming removed 0 bases at V and 8 bases at J, with 13 bases between. The CDR3 reads CASSLAGPRGEAFF. The CDR3 DNA follows: TGTGCCAGCAGCTTAGCAGGGCCACGGGGGGAAGCTTTCTTT.